This T cell receptor (beta chain) is from a study of blood T cell repertoires in COVID-19 (dated by TCRdb to about 2020). At the level of the whole study: Collaborator samples came from the United States, Italy and Spain and covered acute and convalescent phases of COVID-19. The repertoires were made available in a free public database intended to serve as a resource for research on the immune response to SARS-CoV-2. Where available, HLA class I and class II types were taken from metadata supplied by the sample provider and were not determined by assay-based typing. The material from the prospective study consisted of cDNA or gDNA derived from T cells, B-cell-depleted T cells, or PBMCs. The samples were drawn from the first 160 participants of the ongoing ImmuneRACE study and from over a thousand subjects provided by 6 global collaborators. The dataset comprised deeply sampled blood TCRbeta repertoires from subjects exposed to, actively infected with, or recovered from COVID-19. The sample metadata nearly always contained a de-identified subject ID, COVID-19 status, age in years and sex. What the research found in general, with its limitations: The quantity of clinical and demographic metadata differed by source and by participant and was supplied without curation.

Germline trimming amounts to 5 bases on V and 0 bases on J, with 14 as the count of junction bases outside the gene matches. Looking up the germline V gene yields CDR1 MNHEY and CDR2 SVGEGT. Measured from the cysteine to the phenylalanine, the CDR3 is 19 residues long. Of the read, only the CDR3 DNA is kept; its 57 bases are in frame from base 1. TCRbeta CDR3 regions were amplified from genomic DNA using the immunoSEQ Assay, a bias-controlled multiplex PCR. Per the source publication's procedure: The number of nucleated cells in each sample was estimated by amplification of reference gene primers within the assay. To quantify the absolute abundance of each unique TCRbeta CDR3 rearrangement, sequence reads were collapsed and filtered. For each sample, productive Simpson clonality was calculated as the square root of Simpson's diversity index over productive rearrangements. The immuneACCESS repertoire file appears here via TCRdb, limited to in-frame rearrangements. These files lack a portion of the clones; in checked studies, under half of the deficit traces to unresolved V genes, and the cause of the others is not known. The D gene and trimming were derived from the DNA, and the V and J assignments and clone size from that table. For this sample the table gives 200,000 to 250,000 clones, of which just under 85% were detected only once. The leading ten clones occupy 8.9% of the sample.

Notes on this clone: Its target antigen remains unknown. Per-base quality was not reported, and no clone a single base away is much larger than it.

Each collaborating institution followed its own protocols to collect whole blood in K2EDTA tubes. For TCRbeta analysis, collaborators shipped samples in one of three forms: frozen whole blood, isolated PBMCs, or DNA extracted from either of those sample types. The rearranged chain carries TRBV6-2 or TRBV6-3 and TRBJ1-5; TRBD1 lines up with 9 middle nucleotides. The sequencing input was peripheral blood. The sequence came from a man older than 75 with acute or convalescent COVID-19. This receptor carries the CDR3 CASSTYTGTGKHSNQPQHF. The bases read TGTGCCAGCAGTACGTATACCGGGACAGGGAAACATAGCAATCAGCCCCAGCATTTT.